Included here is one T cell receptor beta chain sequence, with context. This entry belongs to a study of T cell changes during pregnancy in multiple sclerosis. Germline assignment: CDR1 SGHTA and CDR2 FQGNSA. The CDR3 is 15 residues long. Losses at the gene ends were 1 base for V and 3 bases for J; bases not matched to a gene: 5. Profiling relied on immunoSEQ multiplex PCR, and the TCRdb table lists in-frame clones only, not all of them. The table has around 110,000 clones, around 92% seen once. The sequence derives from a female donor with multiple sclerosis, enrolled in a pregnancy study. V usage is TRBV7-2 and J usage is TRBJ2-7; 8 nucleotides match TRBD2. The source was peripheral blood, collected after pregnancy. The CDR3 bases are TGTGCCAGCAGCTTAGACGGGGGGGGCTTCTACGAGCAGTACTTC. Translating gives CASSLDGGGFYEQYF. Using reference TRBV7-2 and TRBJ2-7 for the parts outside the CDR3, the full variable domain is GAGVSQSPSNKVTEKGKDVELRCDPISGHTALYWYRQSLGQGLEFLIYFQGNSAPDKSGLPSDRFSAERTGGSVSTLTIQRTQQEDSAVYLCASSLDGGGFYEQYFGPGTRLTVT.